The 9 T cell receptor beta chains in this list originate from one sample, sequenced in a study of CD8 T cells in Susac syndrome. Reverse transcription of about 0.5 to 1 ug RNA used random hexamers. In TCRdb, the immunoSEQ multiplex PCR reads were re-called with MiXCR into one record per CDR3 protein. The table includes around 90,000 distinct CDR3 sequences, 95% to 97% detected once. The sequenced material came from CD8+ T cells from PBMCs. These receptors all stem from a human donor with Susac syndrome.

The chain couples TRBV12-3 or TRBV12-4 to TRBJ1-1; no clear D. This CDR3 is built from 14 residues. V was pared by 6 bases and J by 1 base, with 12 bases between. CDR3 region: CASSPRTENTEAFF. The CDR3 nucleotides are TGTGCCAGCAGCCCCAGGACGGAGAACACTGAAGCTTTCTTT.

The genes are TRBV30 and TRBJ1-2, with 7 bases fitting TRBD1. The CDR3 loop spans 18 amino acids. Germline loops: CDR1 GTSNPN, CDR2 SVGIG (reference sequence). Unmatched junction bases numbered 18, after V lost 1 base and J lost 4 bases. The CDR3 reads CAWSAHPLRQGLGYGYTF. The CDR3 DNA sequence: TGTGCCTGGAGTGCCCACCCCCTCCGACAGGGATTAGGCTATGGCTACACCTTC.

This chain connects TRBV7-4 to TRBJ1-1; no reliable D call. The CDR3 is 8 amino acids. The germline CDR1 and CDR2 sequences are SGHVT and SQSDAQ. Trimming pared 7 bases from V and 9 bases from J, leaving 3 bases between. The CDR3: CASIKAFF. For the CDR3, the DNA is TGTGCCAGCATCAAAGCTTTCTTT.

The CDR3, as DNA: TGTGCCAGCACCGACCCGGGGGTAGGCGGCTACACCTTC. Translated, it gives CASTDPGVGGYTF. V and J are TRBV27 and TRBJ1-2, with D perhaps matching TRBD1 (5 bases). The V gene's germline CDR1 is MNHEY and CDR2 SMNVEV (reference sequence). Trimming took 7 bases from V and 8 from J, leaving 17 bases between them. This CDR3 spans 13 amino acids.

The chain links TRBV3-1 to TRBJ2-2; TRBD1 agrees at 7 bases. J gave up 2 bases and V 4 bases, and 4 bases lay outside the gene matches. CDR1 and CDR2 (germline): LGHDT, YNNKEL (reference sequence). This CDR3 is 15 amino acids long. The DNA for the CDR3 is TGTGCCAGCAGCCCTGGACAGGCAAACACCGGGGAGCTGTTTTTT. It specifies CASSPGQANTGELFF.

Here the CDR3 DNA reads TGTGCCAGCAGTGCGATTACAGGGAGAACTGAAGCTTTCTTT. Protein sequence: CASSAITGRTEAFF. The J gene is TRBJ1-1, the V gene TRBV6-2 or TRBV6-3; a possible D gene is TRBD1 (6 bases). Germline CDR1 is MNHEY and CDR2 is SVGEGT. This CDR3 spans 14 amino acids. Trimming removed 5 bases from V and 5 bases from J, with 15 bases in between.

V usage is TRBV30 and J usage is TRBJ1-2, with 10 bases that match TRBD1. CDR3 size: 13 residues. Trimming at V came to 3 bases and at J to 6 bases, leaving 4 bases not matched to a gene. Germline V lookup: CDR1 GTSNPN, CDR2 SVGIG (reference sequence). CDR3 sequence (DNA): TGTGCCTGGAGAGATGGGACAGGGGATGGCTACACCTTC. This codes for CAWRDGTGDGYTF.

This clonotype was seen a single time. The chain couples TRBV7-2 to TRBJ1-2, with 8 bases that match TRBD1. V trimming: 1 base; J trimming: 2 bases; junction bases outside the gene matches: 3. Germline assignment: CDR1 SGHTA and CDR2 FQGNSA. This CDR3 is built from 15 residues. CDR3 in DNA: TGTGCCAGCAGCTTAGACTGGACAGGGAACTATGGCTACACCTTC. Translating gives CASSLDWTGNYGYTF. Together with reference TRBV7-2 and TRBJ1-2, the CDR3 gives the full variable domain: GAGVSQSPSNKVTEKGKDVELRCDPISGHTALYWYRQSLGQGLEFLIYFQGNSAPDKSGLPSDRFSAERTGGSVSTLTIQRTQQEDSAVYLCASSLDWTGNYGYTFGSGTRLTVV.

The rearrangement links TRBV3-1 to TRBJ1-1, with D possibly being TRBD1 (6 bases). CDR1 is LGHDT, CDR2 YNNKEL, per germline (reference sequence). The CDR3 spans 14 residues. Deletions cut 7 bases from V and 1 base from J, with 13 bases between. The CDR3 DNA is TGTGCCAGCACCCTCGGACAGACGAACACTGAAGCTTTCTTT. This sequence encodes CASTLGQTNTEAFF.